The source of this TCR beta chain is a study of blood T cell repertoires in COVID-19. The CDR3 runs 18 residues. Germline CDR1 reads KGHDR; CDR2 reads SFDVKD. Deletions cut 1 base from V and 5 bases from J, with 19 bases between. Libraries were prepared by immunoSEQ multiplex PCR; TCRdb keeps only in-frame clonotypes and omits some of them. The sample carries approximately 52,000 clones, over 75% recorded once. The specimen sequenced was peripheral blood. The receptor was derived from a human donor with active COVID-19. The donor label of this sample is uncertain. The V gene is TRBV24-1, the J gene TRBJ1-4; D ambiguous. CDR3 in amino acids: CATSDFKGRGIVNEKLFF. Here the CDR3 DNA reads TGTGCCACCAGTGATTTTAAAGGTAGAGGGATTGTAAATGAAAAACTGTTTTTT.